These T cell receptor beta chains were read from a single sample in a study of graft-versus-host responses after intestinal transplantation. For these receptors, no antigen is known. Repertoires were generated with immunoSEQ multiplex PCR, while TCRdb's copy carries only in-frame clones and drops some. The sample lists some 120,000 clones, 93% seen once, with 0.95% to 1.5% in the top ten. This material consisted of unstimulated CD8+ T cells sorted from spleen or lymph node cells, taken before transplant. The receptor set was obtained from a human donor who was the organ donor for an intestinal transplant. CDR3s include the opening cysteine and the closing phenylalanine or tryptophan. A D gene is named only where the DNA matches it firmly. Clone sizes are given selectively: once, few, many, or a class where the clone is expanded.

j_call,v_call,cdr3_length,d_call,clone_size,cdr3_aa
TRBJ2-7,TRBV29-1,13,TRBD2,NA,CSVASLAGREQYF
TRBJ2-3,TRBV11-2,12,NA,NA,CASSALVDTQYF
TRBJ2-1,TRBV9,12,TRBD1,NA,CASSGNTGVPFF
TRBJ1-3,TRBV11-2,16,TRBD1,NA,CASSLTPDREGDTIYF
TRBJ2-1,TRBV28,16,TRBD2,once,CASSFNLAGGPNEQFF
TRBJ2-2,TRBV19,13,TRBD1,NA,CAIQTGQPGELFF
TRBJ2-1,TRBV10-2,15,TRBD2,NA,CASSDGASGGNEQFF
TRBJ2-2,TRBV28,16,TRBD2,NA,CASSLNSGSGAGELFF
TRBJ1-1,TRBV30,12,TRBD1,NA,CAWSTTGLGAFF
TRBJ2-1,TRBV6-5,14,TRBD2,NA,CASRGTSGYNEQFF
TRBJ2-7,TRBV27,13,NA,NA,CASSLSFGREQYF
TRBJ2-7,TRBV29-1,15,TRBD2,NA,CSVWVSGRPSYEQYF
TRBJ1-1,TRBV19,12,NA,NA,CASGFLSTEAFF
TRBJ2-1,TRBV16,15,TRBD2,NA,CASSRAGVVYNEQFF
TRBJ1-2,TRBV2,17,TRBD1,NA,CASVSGTGVRRSYGYTF
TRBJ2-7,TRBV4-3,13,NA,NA,CASSQVRAYEQYF
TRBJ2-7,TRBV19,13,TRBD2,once,CASMGRDSYEQYF
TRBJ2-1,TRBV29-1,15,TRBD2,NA,CSVVGLAGARNEQFF
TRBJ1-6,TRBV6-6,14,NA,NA,CASSYTPQNSPLHF
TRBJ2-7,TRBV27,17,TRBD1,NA,CASSPSPDRGLDYEQYF
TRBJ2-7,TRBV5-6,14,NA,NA,CASSPGLPKYEQYF
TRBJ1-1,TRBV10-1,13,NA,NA,CASSEIGMTEAFF
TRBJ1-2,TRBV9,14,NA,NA,CASAKTQGDYGYTF
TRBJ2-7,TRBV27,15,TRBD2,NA,CASSLSGLAGYEQYF
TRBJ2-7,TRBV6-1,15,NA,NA,CASRIPGHLTYEQYF
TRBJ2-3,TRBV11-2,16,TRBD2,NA,CASSSRAGGVADTQYF
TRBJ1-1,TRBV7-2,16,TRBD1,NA,CASSLGRTGRNTEAFF
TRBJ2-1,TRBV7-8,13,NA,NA,CASRAVALPEQFF
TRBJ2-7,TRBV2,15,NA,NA,CASSPGPGSYYEQYF
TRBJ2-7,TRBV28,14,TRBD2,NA,CASSWEGRNYEQYF
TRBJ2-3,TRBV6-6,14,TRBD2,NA,CASTGTSGTDTQYF
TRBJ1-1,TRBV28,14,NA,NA,CASSLAGPRAEAFF
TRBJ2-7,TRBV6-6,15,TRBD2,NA,CASSYSASSGYEQYF
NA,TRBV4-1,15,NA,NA,CASSQDLGRAYEQYF
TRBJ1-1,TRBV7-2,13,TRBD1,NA,CASRDRGWTEAFF